What follows are 25 T cell receptor beta chains derived from one specimen sequenced in a study of T cell repertoires in cytomegalovirus infection. TCRdb reprocessed the reads with MiXCR, giving one entry per CDR3 protein. This table has about 490,000 distinct CDR3 sequences, 10% to 12% appearing once. Material: PBMCs. The source of these receptors is a human donor in good health (CMV status not recorded). Some clones in this sample may be carry-over from other donors' samples.

This clonotype occurred many times. The chain is built from TRBV6-6 and TRBJ2-1; D is possibly TRBD2 (6 bases). This CDR3 has 16 residues. Between the trimmed V and J ends, which lost 7 bases and 4 bases, there was a span of 20 bases. Per the germline V gene, CDR1 is MNHNY and CDR2 is SVGAGI (reference sequence). The CDR3 bases are TGTGCCAGCATCCTACGGCGGGATACACTATACAATGAGCAGTTCTTC. Translation: CASILRRDTLYNEQFF.

This clonotype was seen ten or more times. V usage is TRBV5-1 and J usage is TRBJ2-2, with a possible D match to TRBD1 (6 bases). This CDR3 comprises 13 residues. Germline assignment: CDR1 SGHRS and CDR2 YFSETQ. Deletions cut 3 bases from V and 6 bases from J, with 9 bases between. CDR3 sequence (DNA): TGCGCCAGCAGCTATGGACAGCCCGGGGAGCTGTTTTTT. Protein product: CASSYGQPGELFF.

The table lists this clonotype with many counts. The rearrangement uses TRBV27 and TRBJ2-7; a possible D gene is TRBD1 (6 bases). The V and J ends lost 6 bases and 4 bases respectively, with 13 bases between them. Germline V gives CDR1 MNHEY, CDR2 SMNVEV (reference sequence). This CDR3 comprises 13 residues. This chain's CDR3 is CASRARDIYEQYF. The CDR3 DNA reads TGTGCCAGCAGGGCCCGGGACATTTACGAGCAGTACTTC.

This clonotype was counted at least ten times. The CDR3 DNA follows: TGTGCCAGCTCTGGGACGCAGGGCGACTCACCCCTCCACTTT. Its protein is CASSGTQGDSPLHF. V and J are TRBV18 and TRBJ1-6; a weak D match, TRBD1 (5 bases). The germline V gene encodes CDR1 KGHSH and CDR2 LQKENI. This CDR3 is built from 14 residues. The ends were cut back, 6 bases at V and 10 bases at J, with 16 bases in the middle.

This chain joins TRBV11-2 and TRBJ1-1; D perhaps matches TRBD1 (6 bases). This CDR3 is built from 17 residues. Germline V gene sequence: CDR1 SGHAT, CDR2 FQNNGV. V was pared by 3 bases and J by 0 bases, with 17 bases between. The CDR3 DNA sequence: TGTGCCAGCAGCTTGTTCCTAAACAGGGACATGAACACTGAAGCTTTCTTT. Its protein is CASSLFLNRDMNTEAFF.

For this clonotype: A much more abundant neighbour one base away suggests this may be a read error. V and J are TRBV29-1 and TRBJ1-1, with D possibly being TRBD1 (6 bases). The CDR3 extends over 14 amino acids. Germline CDR1 is SQVTM and CDR2 is ANQGSEA. The ends were cut back, 7 bases at V and 0 bases at J, with 15 bases in the middle. The CDR3 loop is CSAEYRALNTEAFF. In DNA, the CDR3 is TGCAGCGCTGAGTACAGGGCTTTGAACACTGAAGCTTTCTTT.

This clonotype appeared many times. Mismatch with germline at one junction end may stem from a read error. The CDR3 DNA is TGCGCAGCATCTCAGGGCGGGGGGAACTACACCTTC. Translating it yields CAASQGGGNYTF. The J gene is TRBJ1-2, the V gene TRBV12-3 or TRBV12-4, with D perhaps matching TRBD1 (5 bases). The CDR3 totals 12 residues.

The CDR3: CASGSGGGRPYEQYF. The CDR3 DNA follows: TGTGCTAGTGGCTCCGGGGGGGGGCGCCCCTACGAGCAGTACTTC. The gene calls are TRBV12-5 and TRBJ2-7; 8 bases are shared with TRBD2. V trimming: 6 bases; J trimming: 2 bases; junction bases outside the gene matches: 9. The V gene's germline CDR1 is LGHNT and CDR2 FRNRAP. The CDR3 runs to 15 residues.

At least ten counts were recorded for this clonotype. This sequence joins TRBV15 and TRBJ2-1, with D tentatively TRBD2 (6 bases). The germline CDR1 and CDR2 sequences are LNHNV and YYDKDF (reference sequence). There are 16 residues in the CDR3. The V end lost 5 bases, the J end lost 6 bases, and 20 bases lay between the germline ends. Here the CDR3 DNA reads TGTGCCACCAGCCCCCGATGGGGGACTGGGTTCAATGAGCAGTTCTTC. It encodes CATSPRWGTGFNEQFF. The variable domain in full, with the rest retrieved from reference TRBV15 and TRBJ2-1, is DAMVIQNPRYQVTQFGKPVTLSCSQTLNHNVMYWYQQKSSQAPKLLFHYYDKDFNNEADTPDNFQSRRPNTSFCFLDIRSPGLGDTAMYLCATSPRWGTGFNEQFFGPGTRLTVL.

The table lists this clonotype with many counts. The rearrangement uses TRBV28 and TRBJ2-1, with TRBD2 identical over 9 bases. The germline CDR1 and CDR2 sequences are MDHEN and SYDVKM. The J segment lost 2 bases and the V segment lost 5 bases, leaving 4 bases of the junction unmatched. The CDR3 is made up of 15 amino acids. DNA for the CDR3: TGTGCCAGCAGTCCTAGCGGGAAGACCTACAATGAGCAGTTCTTC. It is translated as CASSPSGKTYNEQFF.

The table lists this clonotype with many counts. V and J are TRBV7-4 and TRBJ1-1, with D uncertain. Germline values: CDR1 SGHVT, CDR2 SQSDAQ. V lost 5 bases, J lost 1 base, and 8 bases lay in between. CDR3 size: 13 residues. As DNA, the CDR3 is TGTGCCAGCAGCCCTGCAGGGAACACTGAAGCTTTCTTT. It codes for CASSPAGNTEAFF.

This clonotype was seen repeatedly, ten times or more. The chain recombines TRBV6-1 with TRBJ2-7; 7 bases line up with TRBD2. The CDR3 is made up of 14 amino acids. The trim removed 4 bases at V and 3 bases at J, leaving 6 bases unmatched. Germline V gene lookup returns CDR1 MNHNS and CDR2 SASEGT. DNA of the CDR3: TGTGCCAGCAGTGTAGGAGGGAGGGGCTACGAGCAGTACTTC. It encodes CASSVGGRGYEQYF.

This clonotype was seen repeatedly, ten times or more. V is TRBV11-2 and J is TRBJ2-1, with D uncertain. V was shortened by 2 bases and J by 6 bases, with 5 bases between the two germline ends. This CDR3 has 12 residues. Germline CDR1 SGHAT, CDR2 FQNNGV. The CDR3 reads CASSLYRNEQFF. The CDR3 DNA follows: TGTGCCAGCAGCTTATATCGCAATGAGCAGTTCTTC.

This clonotype has a handful of counts. This chain joins TRBV19 and TRBJ1-1; tentative D call: TRBD1 (5 bases). Germline CDR1 and CDR2: LNHDA and SQIVND (reference sequence). The CDR3 has 15 residues. Trimming cost V 5 bases and J 2 bases, with 15 bases left between them. CDR3 nucleotide sequence: TGTGCCAGTAGTGTTCCGGGACTGAGAAACACTGAAGCTTTCTTT. It translates to CASSVPGLRNTEAFF. Looking up the rest from reference TRBV19 and TRBJ1-1 gives the full variable domain: DGGITQSPKYLFRKEGQNVTLSCEQNLNHDAMYWYRQDPGQGLRLIYYSQIVNDFQKGDIAEGYSVSREKKESFPLTVTSAQKNPTAFYLCASSVPGLRNTEAFFGQGTRLTVV.

This clonotype came up many times. The chain's CDR3 is CASSLVVVVNTEAFF. The CDR3 DNA is TGTGCCAGCAGCTTGGTAGTTGTCGTGAACACTGAAGCTTTCTTT. The chain employs TRBV5-6 and TRBJ1-1, with D unclear. Germline V gene sequence: CDR1 SGHDT, CDR2 YYEEEE. V was pared by 0 bases and J by 0 bases, with 9 bases between. The CDR3 contains 15 residues.

This clonotype occurred a few times. V and J are TRBV14 and TRBJ2-5, with TRBD2 identical over 7 bases. After removal of 4 bases from V and 0 bases from J, the junction contained 5 bases not matched to a gene. Germline V lookup: CDR1 SGHDN, CDR2 FVKESK. This CDR3 region has 15 residues. The CDR3, as DNA: TGTGCCAGCAGCCCAGCGGGGACGTACCAAGAGACCCAGTACTTC. It translates to CASSPAGTYQETQYF.

The chain links TRBV3-1 to TRBJ2-2, with 8 bases aligning to TRBD2. Germline V gives CDR1 LGHDT, CDR2 YNNKEL (reference sequence). V shed 4 bases and J 6 bases; nucleotides not matched to a gene: 4. The CDR3 runs to 14 residues. The CDR3 loop reads CASSRAGGAGELFF. For the CDR3, the DNA is TGTGCCAGCAGCCGGGCGGGAGGCGCCGGGGAGCTGTTTTTT.

This clonotype occurred many times. The chain combines TRBV24-1 with TRBJ2-7; no firm D call. CDR3 length: 12 residues. CDR1 is KGHDR and CDR2 is SFDVKD in the germline V gene. The V end was cut by 0 bases, the J end by 6 bases, with 5 bases between. The CDR3 loop is CATSDLGTEQYF. The CDR3 DNA sequence: TGTGCCACCAGTGATTTGGGAACCGAGCAGTACTTC.

In this sample, this clonotype turned up a few times. The V call is TRBV20-1, the J call TRBJ1-6; weak D call: TRBD1 (5 bases). The germline CDR1 and CDR2 sequences are DFQATT and SNEGSKA (reference sequence). The CDR3 sequence is 13 residues long. The V and J ends lost 5 bases and 4 bases respectively, with 9 bases between them. The CDR3 sequence is CSAQEGYNSPLHF. Written as DNA, the CDR3 is TGCAGTGCTCAGGAGGGGTATAATTCACCCCTCCACTTT.

A note on this clonotype: Likely a read error: the CDR3 ends without its conserved phenylalanine or tryptophan. The rearrangement joins TRBV11-2 to TRBJ1-2; D not resolved. The germline V and J ends were trimmed by 0 bases and 8 bases, with 10 bases remaining between them. This CDR3 comprises 13 residues. The germline V gene has CDR1 SGHAT and CDR2 FQNNGV. CDR3 DNA sequence: TGTGCCAGCAGCTTAGATCGCACGGGGGGCTACACCCTC. Encoded protein: CASSLDRTGGYTL.

This clonotype was recorded a few times. This chain joins TRBV6-1 and TRBJ2-3, with TRBD2 identical over 7 bases. The CDR3 is 14 residues long. Trimming cost V 7 bases and J 5 bases; bases outside gene matches: 9. Germline V gene data show CDR1 as MNHNS and CDR2 as SASEGT. The CDR3 nucleotides are TGTGCCAGCACCGGGACGGGGAGGGTAGATACGCAGTATTTT. Protein product: CASTGTGRVDTQYF.

Comments on this clonotype: A single base separates this from a much larger clone, so it may be a read error. The rearrangement joins TRBV12-3 or TRBV12-4 to TRBJ1-2; TRBD1 might be the D (6 bases). The germline V and J ends were trimmed by 3 bases and 4 bases, with 15 bases remaining between them. The length of the CDR3 is 15 residues. CDR3 coding DNA: TGTGCCAGCAGTTTGGGGGCAGTATATCCCTATGGCTACACCTTC. It specifies CASSLGAVYPYGYTF.

The gene calls are TRBV29-1 and TRBJ1-1, with D maybe TRBD1 (6 bases). The CDR3 contains 12 residues. Trimming stripped 6 bases from V and 1 base from J, with 9 bases between. Germline assignment: CDR1 SQVTM and CDR2 ANQGSEA. CDR3 loop: CSVEDRNTEAFF. The CDR3 region has the DNA TGCAGCGTGGAGGACAGGAACACTGAAGCTTTCTTT.

The chain is built from TRBV9 and TRBJ2-2; D is possibly TRBD1 (5 bases). Germline V gene lookup returns CDR1 SGDLS and CDR2 YYNGEE. The V end was cut by 0 bases, the J end by 0 bases, with 12 bases between. This CDR3 spans 17 amino acids. CDR3 in DNA: TGTGCCAGCAGCGTAGGGGGCGCGGCAACGAACACCGGGGAGCTGTTTTTT. This codes for CASSVGGAATNTGELFF.

This clonotype occurred a few times. J is TRBJ2-1 and V is TRBV2, with D perhaps TRBD2 (5 bases). Germline CDR1 reads SNHLY; CDR2 reads FYNNEI. V gave up 6 bases and J gave up 7 bases, with 10 bases separating them. The CDR3 spans 12 residues. The CDR3 loop reads CASRFGGNEQFF. The CDR3 DNA sequence: TGTGCCAGCAGATTCGGCGGGAATGAGCAGTTCTTC.